This TCR beta chain was sequenced in a study of cytomegalovirus exposure and HLA in healthy donors. Whole-study findings and limits: Reported results showed that the classifier diagnosed cytomegalovirus status with high specificity and sensitivity. According to the study, 150 to 200 TCR beta chains were cytomegalovirus-associated. Reported findings show TCR beta sequences accurately forecast HLA-A and HLA-B alleles in most subjects.

There are 12 residues in the CDR3. V was pared by 5 bases and J by 6 bases, with 10 bases between. Germline-derived CDR1 and CDR2 are SGHAT and FQNNGV. The study ran its PCR with 60 Vbeta and 13 Jbeta primers. Measured with immunoSEQ multiplex PCR; TCRdb has only the in-frame clones, and not every one. The repertoire holds 100,000 to 150,000 clones, with 65% to 80% as singletons. As concerns this clone: The antigen remains unidentified.

Sequencing input: PBMCs. The TCR originated in a woman aged 40-49 years in good health and CMV-seropositive. J is TRBJ2-5 and V is TRBV11-2; the D is unclear. For the CDR3, the DNA is TGTGCCAGCAGCCCCGAGGCCCAGACCCAGTACTTC. Translated: CASSPEAQTQYF. The full variable domain, completed using reference TRBV11-2 and TRBJ2-5, is EAGVAQSPRYKIIEKRQSVAFWCNPISGHATLYWYQQILGQGPKLLIQFQNNGVVDDSQLPKDRFSAERLKGVDSTLKIQPAKLEDSAVYLCASSPEAQTQYFGPGTRLLVL.